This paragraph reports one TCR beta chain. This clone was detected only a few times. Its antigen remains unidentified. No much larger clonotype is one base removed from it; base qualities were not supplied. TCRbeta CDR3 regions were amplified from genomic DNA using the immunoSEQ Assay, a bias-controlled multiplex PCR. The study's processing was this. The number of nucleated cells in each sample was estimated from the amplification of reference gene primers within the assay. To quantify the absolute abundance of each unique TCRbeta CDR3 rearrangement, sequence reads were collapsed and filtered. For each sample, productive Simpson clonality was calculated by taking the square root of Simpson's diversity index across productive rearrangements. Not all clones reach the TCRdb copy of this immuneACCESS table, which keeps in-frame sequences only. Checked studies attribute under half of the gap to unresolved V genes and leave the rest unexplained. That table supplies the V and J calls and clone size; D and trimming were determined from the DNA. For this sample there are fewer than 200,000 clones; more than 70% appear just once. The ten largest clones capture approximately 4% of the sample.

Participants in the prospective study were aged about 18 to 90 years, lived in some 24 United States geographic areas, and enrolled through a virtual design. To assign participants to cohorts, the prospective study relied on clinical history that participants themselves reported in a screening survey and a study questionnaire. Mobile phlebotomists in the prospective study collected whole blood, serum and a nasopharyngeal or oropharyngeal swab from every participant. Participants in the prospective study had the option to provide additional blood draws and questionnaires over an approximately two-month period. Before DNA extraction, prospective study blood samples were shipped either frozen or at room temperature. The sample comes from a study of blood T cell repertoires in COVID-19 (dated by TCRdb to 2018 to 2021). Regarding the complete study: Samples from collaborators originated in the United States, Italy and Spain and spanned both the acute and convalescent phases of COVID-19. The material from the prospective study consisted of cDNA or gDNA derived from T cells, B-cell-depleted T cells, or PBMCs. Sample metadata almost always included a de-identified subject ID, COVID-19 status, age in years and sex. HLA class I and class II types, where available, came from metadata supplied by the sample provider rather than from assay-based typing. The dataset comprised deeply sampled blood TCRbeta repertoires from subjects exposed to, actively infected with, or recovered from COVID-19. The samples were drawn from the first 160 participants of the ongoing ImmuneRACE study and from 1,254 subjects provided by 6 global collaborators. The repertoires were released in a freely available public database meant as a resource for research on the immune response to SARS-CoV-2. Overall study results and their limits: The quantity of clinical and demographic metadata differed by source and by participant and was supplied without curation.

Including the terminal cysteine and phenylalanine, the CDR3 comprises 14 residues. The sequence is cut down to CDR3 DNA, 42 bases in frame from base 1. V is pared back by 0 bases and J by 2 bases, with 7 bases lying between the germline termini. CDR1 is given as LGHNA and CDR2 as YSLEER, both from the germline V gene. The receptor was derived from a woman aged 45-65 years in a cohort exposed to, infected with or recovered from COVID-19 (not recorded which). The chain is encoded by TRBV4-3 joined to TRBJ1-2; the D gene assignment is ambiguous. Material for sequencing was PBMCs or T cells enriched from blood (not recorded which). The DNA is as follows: TGCGCCAGCAGCCAAGAGTTGGCCAACTATGGCTACACCTTC. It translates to CASSQELANYGYTF.